This T cell receptor beta chain is drawn from a study of blood T cell repertoires in COVID-19. Looking at the study overall: Researchers got acute and convalescent COVID-19 samples from the United States, Italy and Spain. The cDNA or gDNA used as material had been derived from T cells, B-cell-depleted T cells, or PBMCs.

This clone was found once. The authors' processing: Estimation of nucleated cell counts relied on the amplification of reference gene primers. The data were produced by immunoSEQ multiplex PCR, yet TCRdb's version contains in-frame clones alone and is incomplete. V and J calls and clone size come straight from that table; D and trimming were deduced from the DNA. The profile covers roughly 260,000 clones, with approximately 91% appearing a single time and roughly 2% taken by the ten largest. The CDR3 runs to 16 residues. V lost 0 bases and J lost 7, with 13 bases in between. CDR1 and CDR2 (germline): MNHEY, SVGEGT.

V and J are TRBV6-2 or TRBV6-3 and TRBJ1-6; unclear D gene. This TCR derives from a woman aged 40 to 49 who had recovered from COVID-19. The sequencing sample was made of peripheral blood. CDR3 nucleotide sequence: TGTGCCAGCAGTTACTCCAGAGGAGATTCAAATTCACCCCTCCACTTT. Its translation is CASSYSRGDSNSPLHF.